The T cell receptor beta chain under discussion was sequenced for a study of CD8 T cells in ankylosing spondylitis. General observations from the study: A motif of under 10 highly homologous TCR beta variants was seen as apparently characteristic of ankylosing spondylitis blood. CD8+ disease-linked clones were present at relatively low frequencies in blood. The clones that were linked to disease were reported to be significantly enriched in matched synovial fluid samples from ankylosing spondylitis patients.

V was shortened by 4 bases and J by 7 bases, with 16 bases between the two germline ends. The CDR3 has 14 residues. Quantitative barcoded 5'-RACE was used to prepare TCR beta libraries. From the 5' RACE reads, TCRdb called clonotypes with MiXCR, one entry per CDR3 protein. The sample lists a few hundred thousand distinct CDR3 sequences, 20% to 25% seen once, with about an eighth in the top ten. As to this clonotype: Antigen specificity is unknown.

The gene calls are TRBV12-3 or TRBV12-4 and TRBJ2-5, with D possibly being TRBD2 (6 bases). This receptor was identified in a male donor with ankylosing spondylitis or in good health (not recorded which). Sequenced sample: blood, either unsorted or a sorted T cell fraction (not recorded which). Written as DNA, the CDR3 is TGTGCCAGCAGTTCGGGGGTCCTTTTGGGGACCCAGTACTTC. This translates into CASSSGVLLGTQYF.